Below are 27 T cell receptor beta chains sequenced from a single sample in a study of blood T cell repertoires in COVID-19. Produced via immunoSEQ multiplex PCR; TCRdb's table is partial and in-frame only. The table includes around 260,000 clones, about 89% detected once. The sample consisted of peripheral blood. The receptors here all came from a man aged 25 to 40 with acute or convalescent COVID-19.

This clone appeared once. The chain couples TRBV4-1 to TRBJ2-2; D gene unclear. The CDR3 totals 14 residues. Deletions cut 1 base from V and 7 bases from J, with 10 bases between. Germline CDR1 is MGHRA and CDR2 is YSYEKL. In DNA form, the CDR3 reads TGCGCCAGCAGCCAAGGATTAGCAGTCGGGGAGCTGTTTTTT. Translating gives CASSQGLAVGELFF.

The gene calls are TRBV7-8 and TRBJ1-2; perhaps TRBD1 as D (6 bases). The CDR3 totals 14 residues. CDR1 and CDR2 from the germline V gene are SGHVS and FQNEAQ. V lost 5 bases to trimming and J lost 4 bases, with 14 bases between them. DNA of the CDR3: TGTGCCAGCAGCCTTCAGGGGATGGCCTATGGCTACACCTTC. Amino acids: CASSLQGMAYGYTF.

CDR3 in amino acids: CASSSTSGGTSTDTQYF. The CDR3 nucleotides read TGTGCCAGCAGCTCAACTAGCGGGGGGACTAGCACAGATACGCAGTATTTT. This chain uses TRBV5-6 with TRBJ2-3, with 12 positions matching TRBD2. Germline lookup yields CDR1 SGHDT and CDR2 YYEEEE. Trimming removed 3 bases from V and 0 bases from J; junction bases left unmatched: 5. The CDR3 is made up of 17 amino acids.

The count of this clone is one. The rearrangement links TRBV19 to TRBJ1-1; the match to TRBD1 covers 10 bases. This CDR3 spans 18 amino acids. From germline, CDR1 is LNHDA and CDR2 SQIVND (reference sequence). Trimming removed 5 bases from V and 4 bases from J; junction bases left unmatched: 16. CDR3 residues: CASSSLFRDRGRITEAFF. CDR3 DNA: TGTGCCAGTAGTTCCTTATTCCGGGACAGGGGCCGGATCACTGAAGCTTTCTTT.

The genes are TRBV29-1 and TRBJ1-2, with D unresolved. Between the trimmed V and J ends, which lost 7 bases and 2 bases, there was a span of 11 bases. The CDR3 consists of 12 residues. The V gene's germline CDR1 is SQVTM and CDR2 ANQGSEA. As DNA, the CDR3 is TGCAGCGGCGAGGCGGCGAACTATGGCTACACCTTC. It translates to CSGEAANYGYTF.

This clone was detected a few times. The rearrangement links TRBV5-1 to TRBJ2-1; 9 bases line up with TRBD2. Unmatched junction bases numbered 5, after V lost 0 bases and J lost 7 bases. Germline CDR1 is SGHRS and CDR2 is YFSETQ. The CDR3 consists of 15 residues. The CDR3 DNA follows: TGCGCCAGCAGCTTGGTAGCGGGGGTCGAAAATGAGCAGTTCTTC. Its translation is CASSLVAGVENEQFF.

This clone was seen just once. V is TRBV15 and J is TRBJ1-1, with no clear D. The CDR3 spans 13 residues. Trimming shortened V by 6 bases and J by 3 bases, and 11 bases separated the two germline ends. CDR1 is LNHNV and CDR2 is YYDKDF in the germline V gene (reference sequence). CDR3: CATSRLEYTEAFF. The DNA of the CDR3 is TGTGCCACCAGTCGGTTAGAGTACACTGAAGCTTTCTTT.

V gene TRBV27 combines with J gene TRBJ1-2, with D possibly being TRBD1 (6 bases). CDR1 is MNHEY, CDR2 SMNVEV, per germline (reference sequence). This CDR3 is 13 amino acids long. V was trimmed by 10 bases and J by 7 bases, leaving 19 bases between them. CDR3 amino acids: CATRLADSIGYTF. The DNA for the CDR3 is TGTGCCACCCGCCTCGCGGACAGCATTGGCTACACCTTC.

This clone was detected once. The J gene is TRBJ2-3, the V gene TRBV5-6; 7 nucleotides align to TRBD1. Trimming took 2 bases from V and 5 from J; bases not matched to a gene: 5. Per the germline V gene, CDR1 is SGHDT and CDR2 is YYEEEE. The CDR3 has 14 amino acids. CDR3 sequence: CASSLGQEEDTQYF. The CDR3 nucleotides read TGTGCCAGCAGCTTAGGACAGGAAGAAGATACGCAGTATTTT.

The chain employs TRBV29-1 and TRBJ1-5, with no clear D. V lost 4 bases and J 3 bases, leaving 7 bases between the germline ends. CDR1 SQVTM and CDR2 ANQGSEA come from the germline V gene. The CDR3 has 12 amino acids. The CDR3 protein is CSVAGLNQPQHF. The DNA for the CDR3 is TGCAGCGTTGCAGGTCTCAATCAGCCCCAGCATTTT.

The CDR3 DNA reads TGTGCCATCAGTGATGAAGGGAGGGTAAGCTCCTACAATGAGCAGTTCTTC. It is translated as CAISDEGRVSSYNEQFF. The chain carries TRBV10-3 and TRBJ2-1; TRBD2 matches at 7 bases. The CDR3 loop spans 17 amino acids. The ends lost 3 bases at V and 0 bases at J; junction bases unmatched: 8. Germline CDR1 reads ENHRY; CDR2 reads SYGVKD.

The CDR3 coding sequence is TGTGCCAGCCGAAGGCGGGAACAGAGCTCCTATAATTCACCCCTCCACTTT. This sequence encodes CASRRREQSSYNSPLHF. The chain links TRBV27 to TRBJ1-6, with no clear D. Germline loops: CDR1 MNHEY, CDR2 SMNVEV (reference sequence). V was trimmed by 8 bases and J by 0 bases, leaving 17 bases between them. The CDR3 has 17 residues.

J is TRBJ1-4 and V is TRBV28; TRBD1 aligns across 7 bases. This CDR3 has 19 amino acids. The germline V gene encodes CDR1 MDHEN and CDR2 SYDVKM. Trimming removed 4 bases from V and 4 bases from J; junction bases left unmatched: 18. CDR3 nucleotide sequence: TGTGCCAGCAGTTCCAACTCTTTCCATCGACAGGGTGGTAATGAAAAACTGTTTTTT. Residues: CASSSNSFHRQGGNEKLFF.

This clone appeared once. CDR3 sequence: CSVGWDRGLSGANVLTF. The CDR3 coding sequence is TGCAGCGTTGGGTGGGACAGGGGATTATCTGGGGCCAACGTCCTGACTTTC. The rearrangement links TRBV29-1 to TRBJ2-6, with 10 nucleotides matching TRBD1. Germline CDR1 SQVTM, CDR2 ANQGSEA. After removal of 4 bases from V and 1 base from J, the junction contained 7 bases not matched to a gene. This CDR3 is 17 amino acids long.

In this sample, this clone turned up once. J is TRBJ2-7 and V is TRBV28, with D possibly being TRBD2 (5 bases). V was cut by 3 bases and J by 6 bases, with 15 bases left in between. CDR1 is MDHEN and CDR2 is SYDVKM in the germline V gene. The CDR3 runs to 14 residues. CDR3: CASSFRRGLGEQYF. The DNA of the CDR3 is TGTGCCAGCAGTTTTAGGAGAGGGCTCGGCGAGCAGTACTTC.

This clone came up a few times. The chain uses TRBV5-1 and TRBJ2-5; 8 nucleotides align to TRBD1. The CDR3 contains 14 residues. V gave up 5 bases and J gave up 4 bases; unmatched junction bases: 7. From germline, CDR1 is SGHRS and CDR2 YFSETQ. CDR3 coding DNA: TGCGCCAGCAGACCCGGACAGGGAGGAGAGACCCAGTACTTC. Protein sequence: CASRPGQGGETQYF. Supplemented by reference TRBV5-1 and TRBJ2-5, the full variable domain reads KAGVTQTPRYLIKTRGQQVTLSCSPISGHRSVSWYQQTPGQGLQFLFEYFSETQRNKGNFPGRFSGRQFSNSRSEMNVSTLELGDSALYLCASRPGQGGETQYFGPGTRLLVL.

The chain combines TRBV5-4 with TRBJ1-2; the D is unclear. CDR1 SGHNT and CDR2 YYREEE come from the germline V gene (reference sequence). The CDR3 extends over 13 amino acids. Deletions cut 5 bases from V and 3 bases from J, with 11 bases between. The CDR3 loop reads CASRRAGDYGYTF. The CDR3 DNA is TGTGCCAGCAGGCGGGCAGGTGACTATGGCTACACCTTC.

This CDR3 is CASSLPGGANTEAFF. DNA for the CDR3: TGCGCCAGCAGCCTCCCTGGGGGGGCGAACACTGAAGCTTTCTTT. The rearrangement links TRBV4-1 to TRBJ1-1; a possible D gene is TRBD1 (6 bases). This CDR3 spans 15 amino acids. Germline loops: CDR1 MGHRA, CDR2 YSYEKL. V lost 4 bases and J lost 1, with 13 bases in between.

The chain combines TRBV12-5 with TRBJ2-7; perhaps TRBD2 as D (6 bases). V was trimmed by 6 bases and J by 4 bases, leaving 10 bases between them. Germline V lookup: CDR1 LGHNT, CDR2 FRNRAP. The CDR3 covers 12 residues. The CDR3 nucleotides are TGTGCTAGTGGGTTTGGGGGGTACGAGCAGTACTTC. It yields the protein CASGFGGYEQYF. The full variable domain, with the rest looked up from reference TRBV12-5 and TRBJ2-7, is DARVTQTPRHKVTEMGQEVTMRCQPILGHNTVFWYRQTMMQGLELLAYFRNRAPLDDSGMPKDRFSAEMPDATLATLKIQPSEPRDSAVYFCASGFGGYEQYFGPGTRLTVT.

The V call is TRBV9, the J call TRBJ2-1; no clear D gene. Trimming stripped 2 bases from V and 2 bases from J, with 11 bases between. Germline CDR1 is SGDLS and CDR2 is YYNGEE. This CDR3 spans 15 amino acids. The CDR3: CASSVRAQTYNEQFF. DNA of the CDR3: TGTGCCAGCAGCGTCCGAGCTCAAACCTACAATGAGCAGTTCTTC.

In its sample, this clone was seen once. The chain uses TRBV3-1 (or the pseudogene TRBV3-2) and TRBJ1-2, with 8 positions matching TRBD1. Germline trimming cut 3 bases from V and 2 bases from J; bases unmatched to any gene: 5. CDR1 and CDR2 from the germline V gene are LGHDT and YNNKEL (reference sequence). The CDR3 sequence is 15 residues long. In DNA form, the CDR3 reads TGTGCCAGCAGCCACCAGGACAGGGCGAACTATGGCTACACCTTC. This sequence encodes CASSHQDRANYGYTF.

Written as DNA, the CDR3 is TGTGCCAGCAGGCAGTCAGCAGGAAGCAATCAGCCCCAGCATTTT. Protein: CASRQSAGSNQPQHF. This chain connects TRBV5-8 to TRBJ1-5, with D hard to call. There are 15 residues in the CDR3. Germline V CDR1 and CDR2: SGHTS, YDEGEE. Trimming removed 5 bases at V and 1 base at J, with 13 bases between.

The rearrangement links TRBV21-1 to TRBJ1-2. TRBV21-1 is deemed a pseudogene. The CDR3 has 13 residues. The CDR3 DNA reads TGTGCCAGCCCCCCCCCGGAGTGCGGCGCTCTCTCCTTC. It yields the protein CASPPPECGALSF.

This sequence joins TRBV5-1 and TRBJ1-4; possible D gene TRBD1, 5 bases. The V and J ends lost 0 bases and 6 bases respectively, with 12 bases between them. The CDR3 has 15 amino acids. Germline CDR1 reads SGHRS; CDR2 reads YFSETQ. The DNA of the CDR3 is TGCGCCAGCAGCTTGGCCTGGGGGGTTGATGAAAAACTGTTTTTT. This codes for CASSLAWGVDEKLFF.

The chain employs TRBV4-2 and TRBJ2-2; no definite D call. Germline loops: CDR1 LGHNA, CDR2 YNFKEQ. V shed 6 bases and J shed 1 base, with 18 bases lying between them. The CDR3 loop spans 17 amino acids. The CDR3 loop reads CASSQRSEPLNTGELFF. The CDR3 bases are TGTGCCAGCAGTCAACGGTCGGAGCCCCTGAACACCGGGGAGCTGTTTTTT.

V gene TRBV12-5 combines with J gene TRBJ2-1; D is perhaps TRBD1 (6 bases). Germline CDR1 LGHNT, CDR2 FRNRAP. Trimming shortened V by 5 bases and J by 7 bases, and 27 bases separated the two germline ends. The CDR3 has 18 amino acids. As DNA, the CDR3 is TGTGCTAGTGGTCTACAACTCCCGCTGGGGGCGCGGCGGAATGAGCAGTTCTTC. Translating gives CASGLQLPLGARRNEQFF.

The J gene is TRBJ2-3, the V gene TRBV9, with 9 positions matching TRBD1. Germline trimming cut 0 bases from V and 6 bases from J; bases unmatched to any gene: 5. The CDR3 runs to 15 residues. The germline CDR1 and CDR2 sequences are SGDLS and YYNGEE. CDR3 nucleotide sequence: TGTGCCAGCAGCGTAGAAGGACAGGGGAGGGATACGCAGTATTTT. Encoded protein: CASSVEGQGRDTQYF.